This entry lists 20 T cell receptor beta chains sequenced from one sample in a study of T cells in Graves' hyperthyroidism and ophthalmopathy. RNA transcripts were the template for amplifying TCR beta CDR3 regions. A first-round RT-PCR of the TCR CDR3 used the HTBI primer set. TCRdb reprocessed the multiplex PCR reads via MiXCR and lists one record per CDR3 protein. The profile shows 350,000 to 450,000 distinct CDR3 sequences, around 15% of them singletons. Material: blood. Source of these receptors: a man aged 50 to 59 with Graves' ophthalmopathy.

This clonotype was counted a few times. CDR3 nucleotides: TGTGCCAGCAGCTCCGCCGGACTAGCGGGAGTAGAACAAGAGACCCAGTACTTC. It codes for CASSSAGLAGVEQETQYF. V is TRBV7-8 and J is TRBJ2-5; the match to TRBD2 covers 13 bases. With V trimmed by 4 bases and J by 2 bases, 10 bases remained unmatched. Germline-derived CDR1 and CDR2 are SGHVS and FQNEAQ. The CDR3 consists of 18 residues.

Note on this clonotype: Being one base from a much bigger clone, this may be a read error. It is unclear where the CDR3 begins or ends on the DNA, so no DNA is shown, and the CDR3 is as TCRdb lists it. V and J are TRBV10-1 and TRBJ1-2. Counting both end residues, the CDR3 totals 13 amino acids. Germline values: CDR1 WNHNN, CDR2 SYGVQD (reference sequence). The CDR3 sequence is CACSSSVVGGYTF.

The CDR3 sequence: CASSYTNQETQYF. CDR3 bases: TGCGCCAGCAGCTACACCAACCAAGAGACCCAGTACTTC. The chain uses TRBV5-1 and TRBJ2-5, with no clear D. CDR1 and CDR2 (germline): SGHRS, YFSETQ. CDR3 length equals 13 residues. The V end lost 3 bases, the J end lost 0 bases, and 6 bases lay between the germline ends.

This clonotype was seen a handful of times. This sequence joins TRBV10-1 and TRBJ1-3; no clear D. Germline CDR1 WNHNN, CDR2 SYGVQD (reference sequence). V gave up 10 bases and J gave up 1 base, with 14 bases separating them. This CDR3 region has 14 residues. The CDR3 protein is CATSQRESGNTIYF. For the CDR3, the DNA is TGCGCCACCTCACAACGGGAGTCTGGAAACACCATATATTTT.

This clonotype was found many times. The chain is built from TRBV9 and TRBJ2-5; D possibly corresponds to TRBD1 (6 bases). The V gene's germline CDR1 is SGDLS and CDR2 YYNGEE. This CDR3 region has 17 residues. The germline V and J ends were trimmed by 0 bases and 2 bases, with 17 bases remaining between them. The CDR3 loop is CASSVGLGAGRQETQYF. The CDR3 DNA reads TGTGCCAGCAGCGTAGGATTGGGGGCAGGGAGACAAGAGACCCAGTACTTC.

Ten or more counts support this clonotype. V gene TRBV3-1 combines with J gene TRBJ1-1, with a weak D call TRBD1 (5 bases). V lost 0 bases, J lost 1 base, and 9 bases lay in between. Germline V gene sequence: CDR1 LGHDT, CDR2 YNNKEL (reference sequence). The CDR3 has 15 residues. The CDR3 loop is CASSQEGQRNTEAFF. CDR3 in DNA: TGTGCCAGCAGCCAAGAAGGACAAAGGAACACTGAAGCTTTCTTT.

The rearrangement joins TRBV3-1 to TRBJ2-5, with D unclear. The CDR3 has 15 residues. Trimming took off 0 bases at V and 5 bases at J, with 13 bases between the two ends. The germline gives CDR1 LGHDT, CDR2 YNNKEL (reference sequence). The CDR3 sequence is CASSQDPGSWETQYF. CDR3 bases: TGTGCCAGCAGCCAAGATCCCGGGTCCTGGGAGACCCAGTACTTC.

The chain links TRBV29-1 to TRBJ2-4, with a possible D match to TRBD2 (5 bases). V lost 4 bases and J lost 1, with 14 bases in between. Per the germline V gene, CDR1 is SQVTM and CDR2 is ANQGSEA. The CDR3 sequence is 15 residues long. The CDR3 region is CSVGLWGEAKNIQYF. In DNA form, the CDR3 reads TGCAGCGTTGGACTCTGGGGAGAGGCCAAAAACATTCAGTACTTC.

The chain couples TRBV5-5 to TRBJ2-7; D is perhaps TRBD1 (6 bases). Between the trimmed V and J ends, which lost 4 bases and 2 bases, there was a span of 19 bases. Per the germline V gene, CDR1 is SGHKS and CDR2 is YYEKEE (reference sequence). The CDR3 covers 16 residues. CDR3 sequence (DNA): TGTGCCAGCAGCACCTCCAGGGGCGCCTCCACCTACGAGCAGTACTTC. Its protein product is CASSTSRGASTYEQYF.

The chain links TRBV7-2 to TRBJ1-5, with 8 bases lining up with TRBD1. CDR3 length: 16 amino acids. Germline CDR1 SGHTA, CDR2 FQGNSA. The V and J ends lost 5 bases and 6 bases, in that order; junction bases with no gene match: 12. CDR3 in DNA: TGTGCCAGCAGCCGGACACCTGACAGGGGCAGTCAGCCCCAGCATTTT. The encoded protein is CASSRTPDRGSQPQHF.

This clonotype was seen repeatedly, ten times or more. CDR3 sequence reads: CASSLEQNTGELFF. Written as DNA, the CDR3 is TGCGCCAGCAGCCTGGAACAGAACACCGGGGAGCTGTTTTTT. J is TRBJ2-2 and V is TRBV5-1; D is unclear. Trimming took 4 bases from V and 1 from J, leaving 8 bases between them. There are 14 residues in the CDR3. Germline CDR1 reads SGHRS; CDR2 reads YFSETQ.

This clonotype was detected a few times. The V gene is TRBV29-1, the J gene TRBJ2-1, with 7 bases aligning to TRBD2. Germline CDR1 reads SQVTM; CDR2 reads ANQGSEA. V shed 4 bases and J 4 bases; nucleotides not matched to a gene: 4. There are 13 residues in the CDR3. CDR3 protein: CSVVGGEYNEQFF. CDR3 nucleotide sequence: TGCAGCGTTGTGGGGGGGGAATACAATGAGCAGTTCTTC.

This clonotype was found many times. The CDR3: CASSLATALYGYTF. In DNA, the CDR3 is TGTGCCAGCAGCTTAGCGACAGCTCTTTATGGCTACACCTTC. The chain is built from TRBV7-2 and TRBJ1-2; a weak D match, TRBD1 (5 bases). The CDR3 totals 14 residues. Trimming took 0 bases from V and 5 from J, leaving 10 bases between them. CDR1 SGHTA and CDR2 FQGNSA come from the germline V gene.

This clonotype showed up just a few times. The chain couples TRBV6-2 or TRBV6-3 to TRBJ1-2, with 9 nucleotides matching TRBD1. The CDR3 consists of 15 residues. V was clipped by 6 bases and J by 3 bases; unmatched bases: 8. CDR1 and CDR2 (germline): MNHEY, SVGEGT. CDR3 loop: CASRLGQGGDYGYTF. CDR3 bases: TGTGCCAGCAGATTGGGACAGGGCGGTGACTATGGCTACACCTTC.

This clonotype was counted ten times or more. This chain uses TRBV7-2 with TRBJ2-5; TRBD1 might be the D (6 bases). CDR3 length equals 15 residues. The V gene lost 1 base and the J gene lost 3 bases, with 12 bases spanning the gap. Germline V gene data show CDR1 as SGHTA and CDR2 as FQGNSA. Here the CDR3 reads CASSLGGHREETQYF. In DNA, the CDR3 is TGTGCCAGCAGCTTAGGGGGACACCGGGAAGAGACCCAGTACTTC.

This clonotype was seen a single time. A much larger clone differs from this one at a single base, so this may be a read error. The chain joins TRBV7-2 to TRBJ1-2, with D tentatively TRBD1 (5 bases). Germline CDR1 SGHTA, CDR2 FQGNSA. The CDR3 extends over 12 amino acids. The CDR3 DNA sequence: TGTGCCGGCAGCCCAGGGTTGTCCGGCTACACCTTC. Translated, it gives CAGSPGLSGYTF.

The sample holds many counts of this clonotype. The V and J genes are TRBV29-1 and TRBJ2-1; D is ambiguous. CDR1 SQVTM and CDR2 ANQGSEA come from the germline V gene. This CDR3 spans 14 amino acids. Trimming pared 4 bases from V and 1 base from J, leaving 11 bases between. The DNA of the CDR3 is TGCAGCGTTGTGGGTGACGAATCCTACAATGAGCAGTTCTTC. This codes for CSVVGDESYNEQFF.

This clonotype was observed at least ten times. This chain joins TRBV20-1 and TRBJ1-1; 10 bases agree with TRBD1. The CDR3 extends over 13 amino acids. V was pared by 5 bases and J by 6 bases, with 6 bases of the junction left unmatched. Germline values: CDR1 DFQATT, CDR2 SNEGSKA (reference sequence). Written as DNA, the CDR3 is TGCAGTGCTGGGACAGGGGCAATCGCTGAAGCTTTCTTT. Encoded protein: CSAGTGAIAEAFF.

This clonotype was picked up a small number of times. The chain is built from TRBV2 and TRBJ2-5; 9 nucleotides align to TRBD2. Germline V gives CDR1 SNHLY, CDR2 FYNNEI. Trimming at V came to 4 bases and at J to 5 bases, leaving 8 bases not matched to a gene. This CDR3 has 15 residues. As DNA, the CDR3 is TGTGCCAGCAGTGGTCGGGCGGGAGGGGCGGAGACCCAGTACTTC. As protein: CASSGRAGGAETQYF.

This clonotype was seen a few times. The V and J genes are TRBV5-1 and TRBJ2-2; 7 bases match TRBD2. This CDR3 spans 20 amino acids. Germline V lookup: CDR1 SGHRS, CDR2 YFSETQ. J lost 5 bases, V lost 0 bases, and 19 bases had no gene match. CDR3 loop: CASSLEPNPPRGSRTGELFF. In nucleotides, the CDR3 is TGCGCCAGCAGCTTGGAACCCAACCCCCCTCGCGGGAGTCGAACCGGGGAGCTGTTTTTT.